This T cell receptor beta chain originates from a study of T-cell reconstitution after alpha-beta-depleted transplantation in children. Unique molecular identifiers featured in how the TCRbeta library was prepared. TCRdb reprocessed the PCR reads via MiXCR and lists one record per CDR3 protein. The data contain more than 550,000 distinct CDR3 sequences, roughly a tenth of them singletons. The CDR3 is made up of 14 amino acids. J gave up 9 bases and V 5 bases, and 7 bases lay outside the gene matches. This chain links TRBV12-3 or TRBV12-4 with TRBJ2-1; 10 bases align to TRBD2. The source was PBMCs from the stem cell graft donor, collected from the stem cell graft. The receptor was derived from a human donor who donated a stem cell graft to a child with acute myeloid leukemia. CDR3 residues: CASSLLAGDVEQFF. The CDR3 bases are TGTGCCAGCAGTCTTCTAGCGGGAGACGTTGAGCAGTTCTTC.